The entry below describes one TCR beta chain. As originally analysed: From reference gene primer amplification, estimates of nucleated cell counts were derived. The protocol was immunoSEQ multiplex PCR, while the TCRdb copy is restricted to in-frame clones and leaves out a portion. V and J calls and clone size come straight from that table; D and trimming were deduced from the DNA. The sample shows some 40,000 clones, 88% of them seen only once. V was shortened by 3 bases and J by 0 bases, with 6 bases between the two germline ends. Germline V gives CDR1 SGDLS, CDR2 YYNGEE. This CDR3 is 13 amino acids long. The source of the sample is a study of blood T cell repertoires in COVID-19. Study as a whole: Acute and convalescent COVID-19 samples came from the United States, Italy and Spain. Sources were T cells, B-cell-depleted T cells, or PBMCs; the material itself was cDNA or gDNA.

The clonotype originates from a man in his 70s with acute or convalescent COVID-19. This rearrangement joins TRBV9 to TRBJ1-1; D gene unclear. Sequenced material: peripheral blood. CDR3 nucleotide sequence: TGTGCCAGCAGCGGACACATGAACACTGAAGCTTTCTTT. Protein: CASSGHMNTEAFF.